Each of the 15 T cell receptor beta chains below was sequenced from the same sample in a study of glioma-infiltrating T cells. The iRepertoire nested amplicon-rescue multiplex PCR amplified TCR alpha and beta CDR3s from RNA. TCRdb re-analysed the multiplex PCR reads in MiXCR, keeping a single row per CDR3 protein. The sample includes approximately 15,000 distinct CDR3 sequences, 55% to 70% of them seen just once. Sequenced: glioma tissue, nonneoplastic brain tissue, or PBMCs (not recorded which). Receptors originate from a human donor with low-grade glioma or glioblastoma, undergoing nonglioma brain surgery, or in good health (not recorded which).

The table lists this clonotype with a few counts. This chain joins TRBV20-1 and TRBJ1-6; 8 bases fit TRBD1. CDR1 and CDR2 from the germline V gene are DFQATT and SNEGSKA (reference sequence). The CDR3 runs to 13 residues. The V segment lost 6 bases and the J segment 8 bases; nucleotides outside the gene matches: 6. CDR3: CSANDRGDSPLHF. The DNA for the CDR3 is TGCAGTGCCAACGACAGGGGTGATTCACCCCTCCACTTT.

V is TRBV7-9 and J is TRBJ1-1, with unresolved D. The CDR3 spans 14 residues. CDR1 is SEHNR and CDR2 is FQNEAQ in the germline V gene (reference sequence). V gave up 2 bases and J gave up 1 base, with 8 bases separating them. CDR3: CASSLKPANTEAFF. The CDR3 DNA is TGTGCCAGCAGCTTAAAGCCAGCGAACACTGAAGCTTTCTTT.

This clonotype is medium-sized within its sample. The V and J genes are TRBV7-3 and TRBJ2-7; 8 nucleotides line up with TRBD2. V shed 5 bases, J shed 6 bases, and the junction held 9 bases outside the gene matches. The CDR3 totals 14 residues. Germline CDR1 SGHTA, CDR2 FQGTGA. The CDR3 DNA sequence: TGTGCCAGCAGCCCAGCCGGGGGGGGGAGCGAGCAGTACTTC. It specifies CASSPAGGGSEQYF.

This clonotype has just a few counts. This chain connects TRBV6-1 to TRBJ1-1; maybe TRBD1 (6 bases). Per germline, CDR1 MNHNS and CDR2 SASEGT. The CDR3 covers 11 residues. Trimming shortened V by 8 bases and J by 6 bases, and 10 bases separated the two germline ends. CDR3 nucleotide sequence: TGTGCCAGCCGCACAGGGCCTGAAGCTTTCTTT. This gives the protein CASRTGPEAFF.

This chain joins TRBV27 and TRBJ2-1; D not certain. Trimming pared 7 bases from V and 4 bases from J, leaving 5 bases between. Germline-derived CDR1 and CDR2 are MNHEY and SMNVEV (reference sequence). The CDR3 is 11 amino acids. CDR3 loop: CASILYNEQFF. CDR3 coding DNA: TGTGCCAGCATCTTGTACAATGAGCAGTTCTTC.

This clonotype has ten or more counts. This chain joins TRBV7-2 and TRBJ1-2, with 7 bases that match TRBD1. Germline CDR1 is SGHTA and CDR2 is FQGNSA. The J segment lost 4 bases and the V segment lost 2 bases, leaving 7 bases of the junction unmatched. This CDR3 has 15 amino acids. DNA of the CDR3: TGTGCCAGCAGCTTAAGGAGGGACAGTGGCTATGGCTACACCTTC. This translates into CASSLRRDSGYGYTF.

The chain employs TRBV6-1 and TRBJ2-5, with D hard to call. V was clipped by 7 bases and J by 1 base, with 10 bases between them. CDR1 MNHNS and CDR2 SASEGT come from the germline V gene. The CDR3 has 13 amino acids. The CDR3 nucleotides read TGTGCCAGCACGCGAAGGGCCCAAGAGACCCAGTACTTC. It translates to CASTRRAQETQYF.

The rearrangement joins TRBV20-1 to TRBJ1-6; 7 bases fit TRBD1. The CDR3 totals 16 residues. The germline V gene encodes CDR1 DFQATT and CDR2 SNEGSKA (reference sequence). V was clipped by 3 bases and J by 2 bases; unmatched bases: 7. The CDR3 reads CSARERGRTYNSPLHF. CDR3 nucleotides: TGCAGTGCTAGGGAGAGGGGGCGCACCTATAATTCACCCCTCCACTTT.

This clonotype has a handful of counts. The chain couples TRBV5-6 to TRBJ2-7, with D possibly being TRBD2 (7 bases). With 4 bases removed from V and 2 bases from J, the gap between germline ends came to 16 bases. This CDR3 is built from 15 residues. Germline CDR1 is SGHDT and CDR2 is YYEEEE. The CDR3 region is CASSPARGPTYEQYF. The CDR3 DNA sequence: TGTGCCAGCAGCCCCGCGCGGGGGCCTACCTACGAGCAGTACTTC. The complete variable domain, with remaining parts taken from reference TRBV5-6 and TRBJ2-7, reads DAGVTQSPTHLIKTRGQQVTLRCSPKSGHDTVSWYQQALGQGPQFIFQYYEEEERQRGNFPDRFSGHQFPNYSSELNVNALLLGDSALYLCASSPARGPTYEQYFGPGTRLTVT.

Here the CDR3 reads CASSLPPGRESSYEQYF. CDR3 DNA sequence: TGTGCCAGCAGTTTACCCCCGGGGAGGGAGAGCTCCTACGAGCAGTACTTC. This chain joins TRBV28 and TRBJ2-7, with 7 bases identical to TRBD2. With V trimmed by 2 bases and J by 0 bases, 10 bases remained unmatched. Germline lookup yields CDR1 MDHEN and CDR2 SYDVKM. CDR3 size: 17 residues.

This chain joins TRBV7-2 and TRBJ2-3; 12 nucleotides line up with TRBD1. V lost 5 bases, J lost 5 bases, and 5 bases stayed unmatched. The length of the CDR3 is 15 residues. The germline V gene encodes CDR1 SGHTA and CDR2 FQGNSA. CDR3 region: CASSIGTGGEDTQYF. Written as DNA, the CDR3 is TGTGCCAGCAGCATCGGGACAGGGGGCGAAGATACGCAGTATTTT.

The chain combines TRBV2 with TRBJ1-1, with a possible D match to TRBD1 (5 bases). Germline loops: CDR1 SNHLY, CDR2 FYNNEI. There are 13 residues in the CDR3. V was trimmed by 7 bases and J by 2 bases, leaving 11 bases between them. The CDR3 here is CASNPDRNTEAFF. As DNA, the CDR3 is TGTGCCAGCAATCCAGACAGAAACACTGAAGCTTTCTTT.

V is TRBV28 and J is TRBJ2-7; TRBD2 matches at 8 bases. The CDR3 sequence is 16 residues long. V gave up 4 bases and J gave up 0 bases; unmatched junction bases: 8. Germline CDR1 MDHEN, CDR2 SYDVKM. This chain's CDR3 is CASSYTPGTSSYEQYF. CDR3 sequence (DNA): TGTGCCAGCAGTTACACCCCCGGGACTAGCTCCTACGAGCAGTACTTC.

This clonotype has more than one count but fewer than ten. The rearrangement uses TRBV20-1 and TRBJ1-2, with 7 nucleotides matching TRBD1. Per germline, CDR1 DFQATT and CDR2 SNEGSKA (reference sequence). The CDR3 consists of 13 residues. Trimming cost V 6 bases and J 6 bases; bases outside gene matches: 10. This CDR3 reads CSARTGALHGYTF. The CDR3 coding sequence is TGCAGTGCGAGGACAGGCGCCCTCCATGGCTACACCTTC.

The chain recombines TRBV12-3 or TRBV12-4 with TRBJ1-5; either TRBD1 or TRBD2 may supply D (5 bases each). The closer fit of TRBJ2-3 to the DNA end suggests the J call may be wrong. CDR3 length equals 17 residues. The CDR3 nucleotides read TGTGCCAGCAGTATCAGGGACCCAAATCCTAGCAATCAGCCCCAGTATTTT. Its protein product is CASSIRDPNPSNQPQYF.